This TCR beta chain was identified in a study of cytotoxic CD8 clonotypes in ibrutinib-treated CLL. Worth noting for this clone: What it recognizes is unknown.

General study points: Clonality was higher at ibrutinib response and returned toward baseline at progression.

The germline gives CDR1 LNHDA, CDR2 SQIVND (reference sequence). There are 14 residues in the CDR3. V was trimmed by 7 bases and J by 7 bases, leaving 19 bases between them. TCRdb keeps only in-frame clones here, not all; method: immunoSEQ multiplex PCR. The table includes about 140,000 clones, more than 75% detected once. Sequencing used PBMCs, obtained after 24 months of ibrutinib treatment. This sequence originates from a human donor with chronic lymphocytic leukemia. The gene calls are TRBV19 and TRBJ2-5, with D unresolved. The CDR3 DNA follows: TGTGCCAGTACCCTCCGGTGGTTCCTTGGGACCCAGTACTTC. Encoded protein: CASTLRWFLGTQYF.